This T cell receptor beta chain emerged from a study of OX40 agonist ivuxolimab in advanced cancers. Clones were read by immunoSEQ multiplex PCR, and TCRdb kept only the in-frame ones, dropping some. The sample holds over 45,000 clones, 83% seen once. Peripheral blood came from all dose cohorts at three timepoints. The specimen comprised CD4+ or CD8+ T cells sorted from blood, sampled in a trial of the OX40 agonist ivuxolimab. The receptor comes from an adult with an advanced solid tumor such as melanoma, head and neck, liver or kidney cancer.

CDR3 sequence reads: CASSAWGATYQPQHF. The DNA for the CDR3 is TGTGCCAGCAGTGCCTGGGGGGCTACTTATCAGCCCCAGCATTTT. V gene TRBV6-1 combines with J gene TRBJ1-5; possibly TRBD1 for D (6 bases). CDR3 length: 15 amino acids. Germline V lookup: CDR1 MNHNS, CDR2 SASEGT. V was pared by 4 bases and J by 5 bases, with 15 bases between.